Listed below are T cell receptor beta chains from one sample, sequenced in a study of T cell responses to AZD1222 COVID-19 vaccine. Method: immunoSEQ multiplex PCR; TCRdb's copy keeps in-frame clones and lacks some. The sample lists about 35,000 clones; 86% were seen once. Sequenced here: peripheral blood, sampled on day 0 of AZD1222 vaccination. The source is an adult in good health. The CDR3 runs from the conserved cysteine through the conserved F or W. D genes are given only for firm matches. Rows give clone size only sometimes, using once, few, many, or a class for an expanded clone.

NA	once	TRBV10-3	TRBJ2-2	CAISSSRDGTGELFF	TGTGCCATCAGTTCGTCCCGGGACGGGACCGGGGAGCTGTTTTTT
NA	NA	TRBV27	TRBJ1-4	CASSLRWAFDEKLFF	TGTGCCAGCAGTTTAAGGTGGGCGTTCGATGAAAAACTGTTTTTT
TRBD1	once	TRBV23-1	TRBJ2-5	CASRGQGVETQYF	TGCGCCAGCAGGGGACAGGGGGTCGAGACCCAGTACTTC
NA	NA	TRBV27	TRBJ1-5	CASSGPGGNQPQHF	TGTGCCAGCAGTGGGCCGGGGGGGAATCAGCCCCAGCATTTT
NA	NA	TRBV10-3	TRBJ2-6	CAISAGLSSGANVLTF	TGTGCCATCAGTGCGGGACTGAGCTCTGGGGCCAACGTCCTGACTTTC
TRBD1	NA	TRBV11-2	TRBJ2-7	CASSLGNRDRAYEQYF	TGTGCCAGCAGCTTAGGAAACCGGGACAGGGCCTACGAGCAGTACTTC
NA	NA	TRBV9	TRBJ2-3	CASSVGVRFTDTQYF	TGTGCCAGCAGCGTAGGTGTCAGATTCACAGATACGCAGTATTTT
TRBD1	NA	TRBV24-1	TRBJ1-5	CATSGQGSNQPQHF	TGTGCCACCAGTGGACAGGGGTCGAATCAGCCCCAGCATTTT
NA	NA	TRBV11-2	TRBJ2-2	CASSLSLNTGELFF	TGTGCCAGCAGCTTGAGCCTAAACACCGGGGAGCTGTTTTTT
TRBD1	NA	TRBV9	TRBJ1-3	CASSVGTGGGNTIYF	TGTGCCAGCAGCGTGGGGACAGGAGGTGGAAACACCATATATTTT
NA	once	TRBV10-3	TRBJ1-1	CAISEVDREATRAAFF	TGTGCCATCAGTGAGGTGGACAGAGAGGCCACCCGTGCAGCTTTCTTT
NA	once	TRBV5-5	TRBJ2-7	CASSGRDSFTYEQYF	TGTGCCAGCAGCGGCCGGGACTCGTTCACCTACGAGCAGTACTTC
TRBD2	NA	TRBV18	TRBJ2-1	CASSPRSGVPYEQFF	TGTGCCAGCTCACCACGGAGCGGGGTTCCATATGAGCAGTTCTTC
TRBD1	NA	TRBV30	TRBJ2-7	CAWSPTGTGGYEQYF	TGTGCCTGGAGTCCAACCGGGACAGGGGGCTACGAGCAGTACTTC
TRBD1	NA	TRBV7-9	TRBJ2-7	CASSPWDRGEQYF	TGTGCCAGCAGCCCATGGGACAGAGGCGAGCAGTACTTC
NA	NA	TRBV7-2	TRBJ1-1	CASSLSLGKYFF	TGTGCCAGCAGCTTAAGTCTGGGAAAGTACTTCTTT